This T cell receptor beta chain came from a study of cytomegalovirus exposure and HLA in healthy donors (dated by TCRdb to 2016 to 2017). Notes on the research overall: In an earlier analysis of roughly 590 of the donors, approximately 300 Gb of sequence data and some 120 million unique TCR beta sequences from about 179 million T cells were reported. About 310 gigabases of sequencing data and around 87 million unique TCR sequences were included in an early release covering about 600 HLA-typed donors. Among the roughly 400 genotyped donors, around 81% belonged to the genetic ancestry cluster associated with self-reported Caucasian donors. The study aimed to test whether cataloging public T cell receptors could reveal signatures of past pathogen exposure. The T cell repertoires of under 750 subjects were profiled by immunosequencing and related to cytomegalovirus serostatus. A separate validation cohort of more than 100 different subjects was used in addition to the approximately 670-subject first cohort. High-throughput TCR immunosequencing, statistical association of individual TCRs with disease status, and machine learning were combined to predict cytomegalovirus infection status. In a later analysis, previously published TCR beta repertoires from some 640 donors were re-analyzed and high-resolution HLA genotyping was added so that TCR occurrence patterns could be studied. Rather than drawing on any new phenotypic data, the later analysis identified candidate immune exposures from TCR beta sequences and the way those sequences occurred across donors. An earlier analysis of approximately 580 of the donors used high-throughput TCR beta sequencing to judge whether each TCR beta V gene segment behaved as functional or pseudogenic. Donor age, sex, ethnicity and CMV serostatus were compiled together with the repertoire data. A later genetic analysis used genome-wide SNP genotypes for about 60% of the roughly 670 donors, treating that subset as a discovery cohort. Every discovery cohort repertoire had been produced on one sequencing platform. Class I and class II HLA loci were covered by the typing at four-digit resolution. Typing coverage differed by locus: A, B, C, DRB1 and DQB1 were typed in roughly 620-630 donors, DQA1 in approximately 520, DPA1 in some 600, and DPB1 in around 440. Roughly five DR-DQ haplotypes were handled as single units for association and clustering, since linkage in the cohort was strong. Among over 350 genotyped donors of the cohort, an average of about 240,000 unique TCR beta nucleotide sequences were sequenced per donor, roughly 18% of them non-productive.

Note on this clone: Which antigen it targets is not known. No base-level quality is on record; no much larger clone is a single base apart.

CDR1 and CDR2 were assigned from the germline V gene as SGHRS and YFSETQ. Reading from cysteine to phenylalanine, the CDR3 counts 15 amino acids. The only DNA kept is the CDR3, 45 bases in frame from the first base. Trimming leaves V shorter by 2 bases and J shorter by 3 bases, with the junction holding 4 bases beyond the gene matches. Paper-wide results and their limitations: Strong co-occurrence of HLA alleles, especially DR and DQ, made assigning TCR associations to individual alleles difficult. The authors suggested that the approach could potentially be extended to other disease states and immunological phenotypes. A few of the identified cytomegalovirus-associated TCR beta chains were confirmed in vitro to be specific for cytomegalovirus antigens. A later analysis reported that several top co-occurrence clusters appeared linked to parvovirus B19, influenza, CMV and Epstein-Barr virus. A cluster of highly shared sequence variants was judged likely to represent a technical artifact of the sequencing pipeline. In a later analysis, TCR association rates were found to vary across HLA loci, with the most associated TCRs seen for DRB1 alleles and the fewest for HLA-C alleles. In a later genetic analysis, a missense DCLRE1C variant was associated with V-gene and J-gene trimming of TCR beta chains, and the association was replicated in an independent cohort. Because HLA typing was unavailable for some donors at each locus, only the typed subset was used in association tests. In a later genetic analysis, fewer N-insertions in productive TCRs were reported among donors in an Asian-associated ancestry cluster than the roughly 700-donor mean. In this cohort, only TCR beta chains were sequenced, and detectable features were limited by the absence of alpha or paired-chain data. Most TCR sequences were seen in very few donors, while some public TCRs were found in many individuals. In a later analysis, HLA-associated TCR beta chains were found to be more clonally expanded and to have lower generation probabilities than equally common non-associated chains. A total of 150 to 200 TCR beta chains were listed by the study as associated with cytomegalovirus. Because counts were too low, about 17 rarely observed V segments, including chromosome 9 orphons, were excluded from the earlier analysis of 587 of the donors. An earlier analysis of approximately 530 of the donors showed that most TCR beta V segments appeared in productive rearrangements either about 90% or about 30% of the time, which broadly matched IMGT annotations. Correlated functional status among segregating V segments might reflect linkage disequilibrium, but an unknown experimental factor could not be ruled out. The only immune exposure information available for the cohort was CMV serostatus. A further reported finding was that TCR beta sequences accurately predicted the HLA-A and HLA-B alleles for most subjects in the first cohort. Some IMGT-functional V segments, including TRBV6-2 and TRBV6-3, could not be distinguished by the 87-base-pair reads and were therefore excluded. Sequencing depth was assumed to be roughly uniform across donors in the presence/absence analyses, though that assumption may not hold. In a later analysis, more than 15,000 TCR beta sequences were associated with specific HLA alleles at a false discovery rate of 0.05. A later analysis found that most CMV-associated TCR beta chains appeared HLA-restricted, with HLA associations seemingly driven largely by CMV exposure. The classifier was reported to diagnose cytomegalovirus status with high specificity and sensitivity in both the original and validation cohorts.

Receptor amplification or capture employed the immunoSEQ multiplex PCR assay. A mixture of 60 forward primers for TCR Vbeta segments and 13 reverse primers for TCR Jbeta segments was used in the multiplex PCR. Amplification of the CDR3 region of rearranged TCR beta genes was performed with a multiplex PCR assay on genomic DNA. On the Illumina HiSeq System, the amplified TCR beta libraries were sequenced as 87-base-pair reads. As for the original processing: A later analysis counted about 76 million unique TCR beta chains across the 650 to 700 repertoires, and some 11 million of these chains were shared by at least two donors. Raw reads were error-corrected and collapsed into unique sequences with a nearest-neighbor algorithm that merged closely related sequences to remove PCR and sequencing errors. CDR3 sequences were aligned to IMGT reference sequences to assign V, D and J gene segments. For a sequence to be retained, a match of at least six nucleotides to both a V gene segment and a J gene segment was required. A rearrangement counted as productive if the CDR3 had no stop codons and remained in frame with V and J, and every other rearrangement counted as non-productive. Following IMGT convention, CDR3 was defined as the stretch from the second conserved V-encoded cysteine up to the conserved J-encoded phenylalanine. In an earlier analysis of some 550 of the donors, sequences lacking an unambiguous match to a single V gene segment were excluded. In an earlier analysis of 587 of the donors, V segments were called functional above 56.7% productive rearrangements and were called segregating when the between-donor standard deviation exceeded 5%. A statistical classification framework was built to diagnose cytomegalovirus status from the catalog of TCR beta chain sequences. V and J gene assignment, in a later analysis, came from comparing TCR nucleotide sequences with IMGT/GENE-DB human TR gene sequences. Using the TCRdist pipeline, a later analysis assigned CDR3 sequences along with most-parsimonious VDJ recombination scenarios. In a later analysis, each TCR beta chain was defined by its CDR3 amino acid sequence together with its V-gene family, and reads lacking a unique V-gene family were excluded. A later analysis removed several hundred highly shared, low-generation-probability nucleotide sequences to deal with suspected cross-contamination and a sequencing artifact. For each public chain, a later analysis derived a clonal expansion index from normalized ranks of inferred template counts within each repertoire. A later analysis computed generation probabilities with a VDJ recombination model fitted to out-of-frame rearrangements, and checked the results against IGoR. Hypergeometric tests were used in a later analysis to score TCR-TCR, TCR-HLA and TCR-CMV co-occurrence, with a repertoire-size bias correction applied to the TCR pairs. In a later analysis, false discovery rates were estimated by permuting HLA or CMV assignments 20 times. In a later analysis, co-occurring TCRs were grouped using DBSCAN, with TCRdist sequence similarity added in when clustering inside HLA-allele-positive subsets. Repertoires with fewer than 30,000 or more than 120,000 public chains were left out of co-occurrence clustering, as were roughly five repertoires with anomalous nucleotide sharing. This is the immuneACCESS table as TCRdb keeps it, with only in-frame sequences that have V and J called. A part of the clones is gone; compared with another copy, unresolved V genes explain less than half, and the rest is unexplained. V and J calls plus clone size are reproduced from that table; the DNA served to infer D and trimming. Present in this sample are about 69,000 clones, 60% to 85% of which were seen just once. The ten largest clones take up roughly 3% of the sample.

The cohort consisted of 600 or so healthy bone marrow donors. All cohort members were sampled while nominally healthy, although unrecorded immune exposures were likely present. The donor tested CMV seronegative and was one of the 352 seronegative cohort members. A peripheral blood sample was collected from each donor, and TCR beta sequencing was performed on peripheral blood mononuclear cells. Genomic DNA was extracted from the blood cell samples with the Qiagen DNeasy Blood Extraction Kit. The sample taken for sequencing was PBMCs. Rearrangement joined TRBV5-1 to TRBJ2-2, with 7 central nucleotides matching TRBD1. The TCR originated in a young man in good health and CMV-seronegative. DNA sequence: TGCGCCAGCAGCTTTGAGGGGGCCGACACCGGGGAGCTGTTTTTT. The encoded protein is CASSFEGADTGELFF.